This entry concerns a single T cell receptor (beta chain). This specimen comes from a study of blood T cell repertoires in COVID-19. Study-level information: Acute and convalescent COVID-19 specimens originated in the United States, Italy and Spain. Sample material is recorded as cDNA or gDNA derived from T cells, B-cell-depleted T cells, or PBMCs.

Source study methods: Estimation of nucleated cell counts relied on the amplification of reference gene primers. The assay was immunoSEQ multiplex PCR, and TCRdb's table has in-frame clones only and misses some. V, J and clone size derive from that table, while D and trimming were established from the DNA sequence. The sample has about 230,000 clones; approximately 80% are singletons. From germline, CDR1 is MDHEN and CDR2 SYDVKM. The CDR3 runs to 14 residues. V dropped 10 bases and J dropped 2 bases, with 16 bases sitting between them. Seattle's cohort entered during active infection and was followed longitudinally.

The sequencing input was peripheral blood. This rearrangement joins TRBV28 to TRBJ2-3, with D perhaps matching TRBD2 (6 bases). The source of this sequence is a woman older than 75 with COVID-19, enrolled during active disease. The CDR3 spells CATEEAGLTDTQYF. In nucleotides, the CDR3 is TGTGCCACCGAGGAGGCGGGGCTCACAGATACGCAGTATTTT.